The 27 T cell receptor beta chains given below trace back to one sample, sequenced in a study of CD8+CD57+ T cells in acquired aplastic anemia. Both TCR beta VDJ combination and CDR3 sequence profiling were carried out. Genomic DNA was the template for this profiling. Using its own MiXCR run on the reads, TCRdb lists one record per CDR3 protein. This table has hundreds of thousands of distinct CDR3 sequences, 65% to 80% appearing once. What was sequenced was sorted CD4+, CD8+, or CD8+CD57+ T cells (not recorded which) from PBMCs. These receptors were collected from a human donor in good health, serving as a control.

The chain carries TRBV20-1 and TRBJ2-3; 12 bases align to TRBD2. V lost 3 bases to trimming and J lost 3 bases; unmatched junction nucleotides: 7. Germline CDR1 is DFQATT and CDR2 is SNEGSKA (reference sequence). The CDR3 has 16 residues. The CDR3 sequence is CSASRTSGDGTDTQYF. The CDR3 nucleotides read TGCAGTGCTAGTAGGACTAGCGGGGATGGGACAGATACGCAGTATTTT.

In this sample, this clonotype turned up once. J is TRBJ2-5 and V is TRBV7-2, with D possibly matching TRBD2 (5 bases). This CDR3 is built from 14 residues. Germline lookup yields CDR1 SGHTA and CDR2 FQGNSA. Between the trimmed V and J ends, which lost 1 base and 1 base, there was a span of 7 bases. The CDR3 region is CASSLVEAQETQYF. The CDR3 bases are TGTGCCAGCAGCTTAGTGGAGGCCCAAGAGACCCAGTACTTC.

The genes are TRBV24-1 and TRBJ1-5; D is unresolved. This CDR3 has 14 amino acids. CDR1 and CDR2 from the germline V gene are KGHDR and SFDVKD. The germline V and J ends were trimmed by 4 bases and 3 bases, with 9 bases remaining between them. CDR3 protein: CATSDSSPNQPQHF. CDR3 nucleotides: TGTGCCACCAGTGACAGTTCGCCCAATCAGCCCCAGCATTTT.

Note on this clonotype: Because it lacks the conserved phenylalanine or tryptophan at the end, this CDR3 is likely a read error. The V and J genes are TRBV5-5 and TRBJ2-7; D not resolved. The CDR3 has 12 amino acids. Germline V gene data show CDR1 as SGHKS and CDR2 as YYEKEE (reference sequence). The CDR3 DNA follows: TGCGCCAGCAGCCCGAAACCCTACGAGCAGTACCTC. This translates into CASSPKPYEQYL.

The chain uses TRBV7-9 and TRBJ2-3, with no clear D. In germline, CDR1 is SEHNR, CDR2 FQNEAQ (reference sequence). The CDR3 length is 12 residues. The V gene lost 2 bases and the J gene lost 5 bases, with 5 bases spanning the gap. This chain's CDR3 is CASSLMGDTQYF. CDR3 DNA: TGTGCCAGCAGCTTAATGGGAGATACGCAGTATTTT.

The sample holds one count of this clonotype. The rearrangement joins TRBV20-1 to TRBJ1-5, with D perhaps matching TRBD1 (5 bases). V lost 6 bases to trimming and J lost 8 bases, with 17 bases between them. CDR3 length: 13 amino acids. Germline assignment: CDR1 DFQATT and CDR2 SNEGSKA (reference sequence). CDR3 in amino acids: CSASGGSYEPQHF. The DNA for the CDR3 is TGCAGTGCCAGCGGGGGTTCCTACGAGCCCCAGCATTTT.

V and J are TRBV12-3 or TRBV12-4 and TRBJ2-3; 9 bases fit TRBD2. V lost 6 bases and J lost 5; bases outside the gene matches: 9. CDR3 size: 15 residues. CDR3: CASRAAGGHRDTQYF. The CDR3 nucleotides read TGTGCCAGCAGAGCGGCGGGGGGGCATCGAGATACGCAGTATTTT.

This chain connects TRBV5-1 to TRBJ1-6; D is uncertain. Deletions cut 1 base from V and 11 bases from J, with 13 bases between. CDR1 SGHRS and CDR2 YFSETQ come from the germline V gene. This CDR3 spans 14 amino acids. The CDR3 here is CASSLTARNTPLHF. The CDR3 bases are TGCGCCAGCAGCTTGACAGCCAGGAACACACCCCTCCACTTT.

This clonotype was observed a handful of times. The chain combines TRBV5-1 with TRBJ1-3, with D possibly TRBD1 on 5 matching bases. The germline V gene encodes CDR1 SGHRS and CDR2 YFSETQ. V lost 0 bases, J lost 0 bases, and 10 bases lay in between. The CDR3 is made up of 16 amino acids. This CDR3 reads CASSLVQGLSGNTIYF. In DNA form, the CDR3 reads TGCGCCAGCAGCTTGGTGCAGGGCCTCTCTGGAAACACCATATATTTT.

This chain links TRBV20-1 with TRBJ1-6; D is perhaps TRBD1 (5 bases). The CDR3 length is 13 residues. V lost 3 bases, J lost 9 bases, and 12 bases lay in between. CDR1 and CDR2 from the germline V gene are DFQATT and SNEGSKA (reference sequence). CDR3: CSARPGTGSPLHF. The DNA for the CDR3 is TGCAGTGCTAGGCCAGGGACGGGTTCACCCCTCCACTTT.

The CDR3 reads CSVVGGGSDTQYF. The CDR3 coding sequence is TGCAGCGTGGTGGGGGGGGGGTCAGATACGCAGTATTTT. The genes are TRBV29-1 and TRBJ2-3; 7 bases fit TRBD2. The ends lost 6 bases at V and 4 bases at J; junction bases unmatched: 7. Germline V gene sequence: CDR1 SQVTM, CDR2 ANQGSEA. The CDR3 contains 13 residues.

On this clonotype: One end of the junction does not line up with germline, which may come from a read error. The genes are TRBV6-4 and TRBJ1-5; no firm D call. Germline assignment: CDR1 MRHNA and CDR2 SNTAGT. The CDR3 runs to 19 residues. The CDR3 DNA reads TGTGCCATCAGTATCAGAGGCAAGGACCACCTTTATAGCAATCAGCCCCAGCATTTT. Amino acid sequence: CAISIRGKDHLYSNQPQHF.

In its sample, this clonotype was seen many times. The chain combines TRBV6-1 with TRBJ2-3; D is possibly TRBD1 (6 bases). The germline V and J ends were trimmed by 4 bases and 9 bases, with 14 bases remaining between them. The germline CDR1 and CDR2 sequences are MNHNS and SASEGT. The CDR3 is 13 residues long. For the CDR3, the DNA is TGTGCCAGCAGTGTGTCTACAGGGCCAACGCAGTATTTT. Protein: CASSVSTGPTQYF.

V gene TRBV20-1 combines with J gene TRBJ2-5, with D hard to call. Trimming cost V 6 bases and J 2 bases, with 16 bases left between them. This CDR3 has 14 amino acids. Germline CDR1 reads DFQATT; CDR2 reads SNEGSKA (reference sequence). CDR3 nucleotide sequence: TGCAGTGCCCGAGGCCCTTACACTCAAGAGACCCAGTACTTC. Residues: CSARGPYTQETQYF.

This clonotype was seen ten or more times. The V call is TRBV5-8, the J call TRBJ1-6; tentatively, D is TRBD1 (5 bases). The CDR3 sequence is 14 residues long. Germline loops: CDR1 SGHTS, CDR2 YDEGEE. V lost 4 bases, J lost 10 bases, and 15 bases lay in between. The CDR3, as DNA: TGTGCCAGCAGCGATCATAGGGGAAGCTCACCCCTCCACTTT. The encoded protein is CASSDHRGSSPLHF.

The gene calls are TRBV9 and TRBJ2-7, with 8 nucleotides matching TRBD1. Germline V lookup: CDR1 SGDLS, CDR2 YYNGEE. The trim removed 4 bases at V and 7 bases at J, leaving 13 bases unmatched. The CDR3 is 15 amino acids. CDR3 DNA: TGTGCCAGCAGCCAAGGACAGGGCGCTAATTCAGAGCAGTACTTC. Translating it yields CASSQGQGANSEQYF.

The chain links TRBV15 to TRBJ2-1; 14 bases agree with TRBD2. After removal of 6 bases from V and 7 bases from J, the junction contained 2 bases not matched to a gene. The germline V gene has CDR1 LNHNV and CDR2 YYDKDF (reference sequence). There are 14 residues in the CDR3. CDR3 sequence reads: CATRGTSGSNEQFF. CDR3 coding DNA: TGTGCCACCAGAGGGACTAGCGGGAGTAATGAGCAGTTCTTC. Supplemented by reference TRBV15 and TRBJ2-1, the full variable domain reads DAMVIQNPRYQVTQFGKPVTLSCSQTLNHNVMYWYQQKSSQAPKLLFHYYDKDFNNEADTPDNFQSRRPNTSFCFLDIRSPGLGDTAMYLCATRGTSGSNEQFFGPGTRLTVL.

The chain uses TRBV4-3 and TRBJ2-2, with a weak D call TRBD2 (7 bases). This CDR3 is 16 amino acids long. V lost 0 bases and J lost 4, with 12 bases in between. Germline V gives CDR1 LGHNA, CDR2 YSLEER. CDR3 bases: TGCGCCAGCAGCCAAGAGGGGGGGCCTAGCACCGGGGAGCTGTTTTTT. It codes for CASSQEGGPSTGELFF.

This clonotype was picked up many times. This chain joins TRBV5-6 and TRBJ2-1; D is possibly TRBD2 (7 bases). Germline assignment: CDR1 SGHDT and CDR2 YYEEEE. The germline V and J ends were trimmed by 4 bases and 0 bases, with 14 bases remaining between them. CDR3 size: 16 residues. The chain's CDR3 is CASSPHGGPSYNEQFF. The CDR3 region has the DNA TGTGCCAGCAGCCCCCACGGGGGGCCCTCCTACAATGAGCAGTTCTTC.

The chain couples TRBV15 to TRBJ1-1; tentative D call: TRBD1 (6 bases). The CDR3 length is 14 residues. CDR1 is LNHNV, CDR2 YYDKDF, per germline (reference sequence). Trimming cost V 4 bases and J 6 bases, with 15 bases left between them. CDR3 in amino acids: CATSIRRDTPEAFF. The CDR3 bases are TGTGCCACCAGCATCCGCCGGGACACACCTGAAGCTTTCTTT. The full variable domain, its missing parts supplied by reference TRBV15 and TRBJ1-1, is DAMVIQNPRYQVTQFGKPVTLSCSQTLNHNVMYWYQQKSSQAPKLLFHYYDKDFNNEADTPDNFQSRRPNTSFCFLDIRSPGLGDTAMYLCATSIRRDTPEAFFGQGTRLTVV.

The chain has TRBV4-2 and TRBJ2-7; tentative D call: TRBD2 (6 bases). This CDR3 has 14 residues. Germline CDR1 and CDR2: LGHNA and YNFKEQ. The germline V and J ends were trimmed by 5 bases and 6 bases, with 17 bases remaining between them. This CDR3 reads CASSSAGSKAEQYF. The CDR3 bases are TGTGCCAGCAGCAGTGCGGGGAGTAAGGCCGAGCAGTACTTC.

This clonotype was found many times. The gene calls are TRBV4-3 and TRBJ2-1; 8 positions match TRBD2. J was trimmed by 9 bases and V by 4 bases; bases with no gene match: 8. Germline assignment: CDR1 LGHNA and CDR2 YSLEER. The CDR3 consists of 14 residues. The DNA of the CDR3 is TGCGCCAGCAGCCGAGGACTAGCTATGATTGAGCAGTTCTTC. It translates to CASSRGLAMIEQFF.

This clonotype was counted at least ten times. This chain links TRBV12-3 or TRBV12-4 with TRBJ1-6, with D possibly matching TRBD1 (6 bases). The CDR3 has 15 residues. Trimming took off 5 bases at V and 10 bases at J, with 18 bases between the two ends. CDR3 bases: TGTGCCAGCAGTAACGACAGGTGGTTTTCGTCACCCCTCCACTTT. Translating gives CASSNDRWFSSPLHF.

The gene calls are TRBV20-1 and TRBJ2-7; 12 bases match TRBD2. The J call could be wrong; TRBJ2-5 is a better fit for the DNA end. The germline CDR1 and CDR2 sequences are DFQATT and SNEGSKA (reference sequence). This CDR3 comprises 17 residues. The CDR3 protein is CSARDFLAGGLWETQYF. DNA for the CDR3: TGCAGTGCTAGAGATTTTCTAGCGGGGGGGCTGTGGGAGACCCAGTACTTC.

As to this clonotype: The conserved final phenylalanine or tryptophan is absent from the CDR3, which likely points to a read error. No DNA is shown, since the ends of the CDR3 on it are uncertain; the CDR3 is the one TCRdb lists. This chain uses TRBV29-1 with TRBJ2-5. The CDR3 is 9 residues long, ends included. The germline V gene encodes CDR1 SQVTM and CDR2 ANQGSEA. The chain's CDR3 is CSVGNTQCI.

Worth noting for this clonotype: The junction and the germline gene differ at one end; a read error may be behind it. The chain carries TRBV7-6 and TRBJ1-2; D possibly corresponds to TRBD1 (6 bases). CDR1 is SGHVS and CDR2 is FNYEAQ in the germline V gene. The CDR3 loop spans 14 amino acids. CDR3 sequence (DNA): TGTGCCAGCAGCTTCGAGCAGGGGAATACTGGCGCCTTCTTC. Protein sequence: CASSFEQGNTGAFF.

The genes are TRBV19 and TRBJ2-7; D not certain. Trimming cost V 5 bases and J 2 bases, with 10 bases left between them. Germline V gene sequence: CDR1 LNHDA, CDR2 SQIVND (reference sequence). This CDR3 spans 13 amino acids. CDR3 DNA: TGTGCCAGTAGTCTGGACGGAACCTACGAGCAGTACTTC. Protein sequence: CASSLDGTYEQYF. Filled out from reference TRBV19 and TRBJ2-7, the complete variable domain reads DGGITQSPKYLFRKEGQNVTLSCEQNLNHDAMYWYRQDPGQGLRLIYYSQIVNDFQKGDIAEGYSVSREKKESFPLTVTSAQKNPTAFYLCASSLDGTYEQYFGPGTRLTVT.